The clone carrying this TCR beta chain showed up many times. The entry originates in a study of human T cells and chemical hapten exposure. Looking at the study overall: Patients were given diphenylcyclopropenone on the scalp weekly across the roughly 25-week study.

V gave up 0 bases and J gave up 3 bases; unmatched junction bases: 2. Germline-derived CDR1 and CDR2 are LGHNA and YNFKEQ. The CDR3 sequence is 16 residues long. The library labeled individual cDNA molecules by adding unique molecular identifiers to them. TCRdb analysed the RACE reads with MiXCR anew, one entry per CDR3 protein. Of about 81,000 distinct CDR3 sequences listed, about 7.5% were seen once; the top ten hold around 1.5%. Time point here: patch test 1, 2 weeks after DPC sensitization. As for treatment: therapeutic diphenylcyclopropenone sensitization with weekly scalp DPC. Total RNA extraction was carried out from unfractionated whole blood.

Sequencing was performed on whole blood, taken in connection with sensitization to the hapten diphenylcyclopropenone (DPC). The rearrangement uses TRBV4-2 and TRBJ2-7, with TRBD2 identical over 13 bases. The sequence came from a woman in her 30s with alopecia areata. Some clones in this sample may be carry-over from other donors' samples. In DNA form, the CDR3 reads TGTGCCAGCAGCCAAGAACTAGCGGGGGGGAACTACGAGCAGTACTTC. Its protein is CASSQELAGGNYEQYF.